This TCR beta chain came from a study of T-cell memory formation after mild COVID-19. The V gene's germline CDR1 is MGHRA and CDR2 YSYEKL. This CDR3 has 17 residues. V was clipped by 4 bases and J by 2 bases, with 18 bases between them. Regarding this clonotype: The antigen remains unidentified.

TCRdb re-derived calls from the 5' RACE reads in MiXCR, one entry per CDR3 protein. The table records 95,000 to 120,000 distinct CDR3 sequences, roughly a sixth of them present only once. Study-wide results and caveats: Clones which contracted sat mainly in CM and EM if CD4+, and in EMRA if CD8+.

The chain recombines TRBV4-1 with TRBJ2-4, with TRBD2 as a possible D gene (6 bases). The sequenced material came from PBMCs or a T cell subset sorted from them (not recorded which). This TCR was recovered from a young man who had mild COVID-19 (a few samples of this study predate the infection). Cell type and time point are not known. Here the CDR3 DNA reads TGCGCCAGCAGCCCTCGAGATAGCGGATTGACCAAAAACATTCAGTACTTC. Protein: CASSPRDSGLTKNIQYF.